What follows describes a single T cell receptor (beta chain). V lost 1 base to trimming and J lost 4 bases; unmatched junction nucleotides: 13. This CDR3 is built from 18 residues. Germline CDR1 is MDHEN and CDR2 is SYDVKM. This record belongs to a study of shared clonotypes between healthy human individuals. Measured with immunoSEQ multiplex PCR; TCRdb has only the in-frame clones, and not every one. The sample yields millions of clones, more than 80% seen once. The gene calls are TRBV28 and TRBJ1-2, with 9 bases lining up with TRBD1. This receptor was obtained from a man aged 18 to 35 in good health. The sequencing input was naive CD4+ T cells sorted from blood. Subset given: CD45RA+ positively selected. The CDR3 loop reads CASSLFLPYRGPGYGYTF. The CDR3 nucleotides are TGTGCCAGCAGTTTATTCCTCCCCTACAGGGGGCCCGGCTATGGCTACACCTTC.